The 23 T cell receptor beta chains below come from one sample, sequenced in a study of cytomegalovirus exposure and HLA in healthy donors. Amplification used 60 Vbeta primers and 13 Jbeta primers. Sequencing used immunoSEQ multiplex PCR; TCRdb keeps in-frame clones, though not all of them. Of around 100,000 clones in the sample, 7.6% are singletons; the top ten hold about 2.3%. Sequenced input: PBMCs. The source is a man between 45 and 60 years old in good health and CMV-seronegative.

This clone was counted between two and nine times. The V gene is TRBV5-1, the J gene TRBJ2-1; D is possibly TRBD2 (6 bases). V lost 2 bases to trimming and J lost 5 bases, with 14 bases between them. CDR1 is SGHRS, CDR2 YFSETQ, per germline. There are 15 residues in the CDR3. The CDR3 loop is CASSLGGRIDNEQFF. The CDR3 bases are TGCGCCAGCAGCTTAGGAGGGCGTATCGACAATGAGCAGTTCTTC.

In its sample, this clone was seen a few times. The chain couples TRBV5-1 to TRBJ2-1; 9 bases are a match to TRBD1. This CDR3 spans 17 amino acids. V lost 0 bases to trimming and J lost 8 bases; unmatched junction nucleotides: 12. Germline assignment: CDR1 SGHRS and CDR2 YFSETQ. CDR3 nucleotide sequence: TGCGCCAGCAGCTTGGGGGGACAGGGAAGCTCTGGGGATGAGCAGTTCTTC. Translation gives CASSLGGQGSSGDEQFF.

This clone has just a few counts. This chain joins TRBV7-8 and TRBJ2-7; perhaps TRBD2 as D (6 bases). Trimming pared 2 bases from V and 7 bases from J, leaving 21 bases between. CDR3 size: 16 residues. CDR1 and CDR2 (germline): SGHVS, FQNEAQ. As DNA, the CDR3 is TGTGCCAGCAGCTTAATCGGGAGTTCCACTGGGCGGGAGCAGTACTTC. Residues: CASSLIGSSTGREQYF.

Comments on this clone: Germline and junction disagree at one end, which may indicate a read error. The V gene is TRBV11-1, the J gene TRBJ2-6; D might be TRBD1 (5 bases). The length of the CDR3 is 18 residues. Germline CDR1 is SGHAT and CDR2 is FQDESV (reference sequence). The CDR3 sequence: CASSLGQDTFSGANVLTF. CDR3 nucleotides: TGTGCCAGCAGTTTAGGACAAGATACCTTCTCTGGGGCCAACGTCCTGACTTTC.

The chain recombines TRBV6-1 with TRBJ1-4; 7 positions agree with TRBD1. The V gene end was trimmed by 5 bases and the J gene end by 6 bases; junction bases not matched to a gene: 6. Per the germline V gene, CDR1 is MNHNS and CDR2 is SASEGT. This CDR3 contains 14 residues. As DNA, the CDR3 is TGTGCCAGCAGTAGACAGGGCCTTGATGAAAAACTGTTTTTT. It encodes CASSRQGLDEKLFF.

The chain has TRBV9 and TRBJ2-3; 8 nucleotides agree with TRBD2. The germline V gene encodes CDR1 SGDLS and CDR2 YYNGEE. The CDR3 sequence is 17 residues long. The trim removed 0 bases at V and 3 bases at J, leaving 9 bases unmatched. The CDR3 bases are TGTGCCAGCAGCGTAGACCCCCCGGGACTAGTGACAGATACGCAGTATTTT. The encoded protein is CASSVDPPGLVTDTQYF.

This clone was counted between two and nine times. The chain carries TRBV28 and TRBJ1-5; no firm D call. Germline CDR1 and CDR2: MDHEN and SYDVKM. Trimming removed 3 bases at V and 4 bases at J, with 13 bases between. There are 15 residues in the CDR3. The CDR3 region has the DNA TGTGCCAGCAGTTTCGATAGACACAAAAATCAGCCCCAGCATTTT. Its protein is CASSFDRHKNQPQHF.

A few counts support this clone. The chain carries TRBV28 and TRBJ1-5; D not resolved. With 5 bases removed from V and 0 bases from J, the gap between germline ends came to 11 bases. The germline gives CDR1 MDHEN, CDR2 SYDVKM. CDR3 length: 15 amino acids. Here the CDR3 DNA reads TGTGCCAGCAGTGGCAGTTCGCATAGCAATCAGCCCCAGCATTTT. Translating it yields CASSGSSHSNQPQHF.

The J gene is TRBJ2-1, the V gene TRBV7-2, with TRBD2 identical over 9 bases. V shed 5 bases, J shed 7 bases, and the junction held 9 bases outside the gene matches. From germline, CDR1 is SGHTA and CDR2 FQGNSA. The CDR3 is 15 residues long. The CDR3: CASSLGLAPGNEQFF. For the CDR3, the DNA is TGTGCCAGCAGCCTCGGACTAGCGCCGGGGAATGAGCAGTTCTTC. The full variable domain, with the rest looked up from reference TRBV7-2 and TRBJ2-1, is GAGVSQSPSNKVTEKGKDVELRCDPISGHTALYWYRQSLGQGLEFLIYFQGNSAPDKSGLPSDRFSAERTGGSVSTLTIQRTQQEDSAVYLCASSLGLAPGNEQFFGPGTRLTVL.

This clone was seen more than once but under ten times. This chain connects TRBV7-2 to TRBJ2-7; the match to TRBD2 covers 7 bases. Unmatched junction bases numbered 8, after V lost 11 bases and J lost 4 bases. The length of the CDR3 is 12 residues. Germline V CDR1 and CDR2: SGHTA, FQGNSA. In nucleotides, the CDR3 is TGTGCCGCGGGGGAGCGGCGTTACGAGCAGTACTTC. It codes for CAAGERRYEQYF.

This clone was detected a few times. The chain couples TRBV7-9 to TRBJ1-2; no clear D. Trimming removed 3 bases at V and 8 bases at J, with 16 bases between. This CDR3 has 14 residues. Germline CDR1 reads SEHNR; CDR2 reads FQNEAQ (reference sequence). CDR3: CASSLASRQYGYTF. The DNA of the CDR3 is TGTGCCAGCAGCTTGGCCTCCCGTCAATACGGCTACACCTTC.

This chain uses TRBV11-2 with TRBJ2-7; D remains unclear. The CDR3 is 11 amino acids. V shed 5 bases and J shed 2 bases, with 4 bases lying between them. Germline assignment: CDR1 SGHAT and CDR2 FQNNGV. The CDR3 loop is CASSPAYEQYF. The CDR3, as DNA: TGTGCCAGCAGCCCCGCCTACGAGCAGTACTTC.

This clone showed up just a few times. This chain links TRBV5-4 with TRBJ1-1; D might be TRBD1 (5 bases). Germline V lookup: CDR1 SGHNT, CDR2 YYREEE (reference sequence). The CDR3 totals 15 residues. With 4 bases removed from V and 1 base from J, the gap between germline ends came to 14 bases. The CDR3 DNA sequence: TGTGCCAGCAGCCCCCAAAGGGGTGCGAACACTGAAGCTTTCTTT. It yields the protein CASSPQRGANTEAFF.

This clone was observed a few times. The chain uses TRBV25-1 and TRBJ2-7; D is possibly TRBD2 (6 bases). The CDR3 consists of 16 residues. V was clipped by 9 bases and J by 5 bases, with 26 bases between them. CDR1 MGHDK and CDR2 SYGVNS come from the germline V gene. The CDR3 loop reads CASRDSRFPSVDEQYF. Written as DNA, the CDR3 is TGTGCCAGTCGGGACTCTCGTTTCCCTAGCGTAGACGAGCAGTACTTC.

There are a few counts of this clone. The chain has TRBV5-1 and TRBJ2-1; D gene unclear. The CDR3 is 13 residues long. Germline values: CDR1 SGHRS, CDR2 YFSETQ. Trimming took 0 bases from V and 3 from J, leaving 4 bases between them. The CDR3 nucleotides read TGCGCCAGCAGCTTGGCAGACTACAATGAGCAGTTCTTC. This encodes CASSLADYNEQFF.

The chain is built from TRBV28 and TRBJ1-1, with D unclear. The V gene lost 7 bases and the J gene lost 6 bases, with 18 bases spanning the gap. The CDR3 covers 14 residues. Germline lookup yields CDR1 MDHEN and CDR2 SYDVKM. The CDR3 DNA follows: TGTGCCAGCACTCGACGGGGAGGGTACTCTGAAGCTTTCTTT. Translation: CASTRRGGYSEAFF. Using reference TRBV28 and TRBJ1-1 for the parts outside the CDR3, the full variable domain is DVKVTQSSRYLVKRTGEKVFLECVQDMDHENMFWYRQDPGLGLRLIYFSYDVKMKEKGDIPEGYSVSREKKERFSLILESASTNQTSMYLCASTRRGGYSEAFFGQGTRLTVV.

This clone turned up a few times. This sequence joins TRBV28 and TRBJ1-1; a weak D match, TRBD1 (5 bases). V was cut by 8 bases and J by 0 bases, with 13 bases left in between. This CDR3 comprises 14 residues. Germline V gene sequence: CDR1 MDHEN, CDR2 SYDVKM. CDR3 residues: CASSRGGLNTEAFF. The DNA for the CDR3 is TGTGCCAGCTCACGGGGGGGGTTGAACACTGAAGCTTTCTTT. Variable domain in full (rest from reference TRBV28 and TRBJ1-1): DVKVTQSSRYLVKRTGEKVFLECVQDMDHENMFWYRQDPGLGLRLIYFSYDVKMKEKGDIPEGYSVSREKKERFSLILESASTNQTSMYLCASSRGGLNTEAFFGQGTRLTVV.

This rearrangement joins TRBV7-9 to TRBJ1-4; 9 nucleotides align to TRBD1. The V and J ends lost 0 bases and 8 bases, in that order; junction bases with no gene match: 1. The CDR3 is made up of 14 amino acids. Germline V gives CDR1 SEHNR, CDR2 FQNEAQ (reference sequence). This CDR3 is CASSLAGTGEKLFF. The CDR3 DNA is TGTGCCAGCAGCTTAGCCGGGACAGGGGAAAAACTGTTTTTT. Together with reference TRBV7-9 and TRBJ1-4, the CDR3 gives the full variable domain: DTGVSQNPRHKITKRGQNVTFRCDPISEHNRLYWYRQTLGQGPEFLTYFQNEAQLEKSRLLSDRFSAERPKGSFSTLEIQRTEQGDSAMYLCASSLAGTGEKLFFGSGTQLSVL.

The chain uses TRBV29-1 and TRBJ1-1; TRBD1 matches at 8 bases. Trimming cost V 5 bases and J 4 bases; bases outside gene matches: 9. Germline CDR1 reads SQVTM; CDR2 reads ANQGSEA. The length of the CDR3 is 14 residues. CDR3 protein: CSVTTGAGSTEAFF. The CDR3 nucleotides read TGCAGCGTTACGACAGGGGCCGGTAGCACTGAAGCTTTCTTT.

The J gene is TRBJ2-7, the V gene TRBV30, with TRBD1 identical over 8 bases. The junction had 2 bases not matched to a gene; V was cut back by 5 bases and J by 2 bases. The germline CDR1 and CDR2 sequences are GTSNPN and SVGIG (reference sequence). The CDR3 length is 12 residues. CDR3 residues: CAWGTGPYEQYF. The DNA of the CDR3 is TGTGCCTGGGGGACAGGTCCCTACGAGCAGTACTTC.

CDR3 residues: CASSLGAGGPETQYF. As DNA, the CDR3 is TGTGCCAGCAGCTTAGGAGCGGGGGGGCCAGAGACCCAGTACTTC. The chain couples TRBV7-3 to TRBJ2-5; 10 bases line up with TRBD2. V lost 2 bases to trimming and J lost 4 bases; unmatched junction nucleotides: 4. CDR1 and CDR2 from the germline V gene are SGHTA and FQGTGA. The CDR3 has 15 amino acids.

There are a few counts of this clone. The chain carries TRBV11-3 and TRBJ2-5; D is perhaps TRBD2 (5 bases). V dropped 1 base and J dropped 7 bases, with 13 bases sitting between them. Germline V gene data show CDR1 as SGHNT and CDR2 as YENEEA. This CDR3 comprises 14 residues. CDR3 DNA: TGTGCCAGCAGCTTAGGGGGAGTTGAGCGGACCCAGTACTTC. Translated, it gives CASSLGGVERTQYF.

This clone was picked up a small number of times. The CDR3 loop is CASSIAGGQYQETQYF. The CDR3 DNA sequence: TGTGCCAGCAGCATTGCGGGGGGCCAGTACCAAGAGACCCAGTACTTC. The V gene is TRBV27, the J gene TRBJ2-5; 8 nucleotides line up with TRBD2. The germline V gene encodes CDR1 MNHEY and CDR2 SMNVEV (reference sequence). The trim removed 6 bases at V and 0 bases at J, leaving 9 bases unmatched. The CDR3 length is 16 residues.